This T cell receptor beta chain was retrieved from a study of response to subunit inactivated influenza vaccine (dated by TCRdb to 2016 to 2019). Study-wide context: The study used deep quantitative T cell receptor repertoire profiling to track responses to a trivalent subunit inactivated influenza vaccine.

Here is what the overall study found, with its caveats: According to the authors, only a limited number of new T cells may be recruited by each seasonal influenza vaccination.

Library creation used RT-PCR. These reads were obtained on an Illumina HiSeq 2500. The raw public data were reprocessed by TCRdb itself: fastp quality trimming at Q25, MiXCR clonotype calling, in-frame beta chains only. Each CDR3 protein gets just one entry, which takes the most common genes and DNA from the rows behind it. The sample includes a few hundred thousand distinct CDR3 sequences, with more than 10% observed a single time. 7.8% of the sample comes from the top ten. In this sample, this clonotype turned up many times. No cognate antigen has been identified for it. Base qualities are missing; no much larger clone stands one base away. Sequences were derived from non-naive T cells sorted from PBMCs, sampled around 14 days before vaccination. The label giving this sample's cell subset or site can be read as: memory T cell fraction. The sequence derives from a man aged 50 to 59 who received an inactivated influenza vaccine. Donor details come from another sample of the same person, matched by shared clones.

CDR3 sequence: CASSPGVISNQPQHF. The bases are TGTGCCAGCAGTCCAGGGGTTATAAGCAATCAGCCCCAGCATTTT. In this chain, TRBV12-3 or TRBV12-4 is recombined with TRBJ1-5; the best D guess is TRBD1, with 6 bases matching. The CDR3 contains 15 residues, cysteine and phenylalanine counted. The sequence is cut down to CDR3 DNA, 45 bases in frame from base 1. Trimming removed 5 bases from V and 1 base from J, leaving 12 bases between the germline ends.